The 30 T cell receptor beta chains reported below all come from one sample, sequenced in a study of blood T cell repertoires in COVID-19. Some clones are missing from TCRdb's copy, which holds only in-frame ones; the method was immunoSEQ multiplex PCR. Of about 150,000 clones listed, approximately 86% are singletons. Source material: peripheral blood. The receptors here all came from a man aged 65 to 79 with acute or convalescent COVID-19.

The gene calls are TRBV3-1 (or the pseudogene TRBV3-2) and TRBJ2-7; 13 bases map to TRBD2. Trimming at V came to 3 bases and at J to 7 bases, leaving 6 bases not matched to a gene. This CDR3 has 15 amino acids. Germline values: CDR1 LGHDT, CDR2 YNNKEL (reference sequence). The CDR3 spells CASSQDLTSGREQYF. The CDR3 DNA sequence: TGTGCCAGCAGCCAGGACCTGACTAGCGGGAGGGAGCAGTACTTC.

This clone has just a few counts. The V call is TRBV27, the J call TRBJ1-5; 8 bases match TRBD1. With V trimmed by 6 bases and J by 1 base, 8 bases remained unmatched. This CDR3 contains 16 residues. Germline V gives CDR1 MNHEY, CDR2 SMNVEV (reference sequence). The CDR3 DNA reads TGTGCCAGCAGCCCTGACAGGGGTCGGAGCAATCAGCCCCAGCATTTT. Encoded protein: CASSPDRGRSNQPQHF.

The chain carries TRBV4-3 and TRBJ2-1; 8 nucleotides align to TRBD2. This CDR3 is 17 amino acids long. The V gene end was trimmed by 0 bases and the J gene end by 9 bases; junction bases not matched to a gene: 13. CDR1 and CDR2 (germline): LGHNA, YSLEER. The CDR3 DNA sequence: TGCGCCAGCAGCCAAGACCCTGGCAGCGGGAGTTGGGGTGAGCAGTTCTTC. Translated, it gives CASSQDPGSGSWGEQFF.

This chain links TRBV5-6 with TRBJ2-7; 8 bases match TRBD1. The length of the CDR3 is 16 residues. The germline CDR1 and CDR2 sequences are SGHDT and YYEEEE. The junction had 7 bases not matched to a gene; V was cut back by 0 bases and J by 2 bases. The CDR3 bases are TGTGCCAGCAGCTTGGGACAGGGGCTTCATACCTACGAGCAGTACTTC. This gives the protein CASSLGQGLHTYEQYF.

This chain uses TRBV28 with TRBJ1-4; no clear D. Trimming stripped 4 bases from V and 5 bases from J, with 8 bases between. Germline assignment: CDR1 MDHEN and CDR2 SYDVKM. The CDR3 sequence is 13 residues long. The CDR3 DNA follows: TGTGCCAGCAGTTCACAATTAAATGAAAAACTGTTTTTT. Translation: CASSSQLNEKLFF.

V is TRBV9 and J is TRBJ2-5; possibly TRBD2 for D (5 bases). The V gene lost 1 base and the J gene lost 4 bases, with 8 bases spanning the gap. In germline, CDR1 is SGDLS, CDR2 YYNGEE. The CDR3 consists of 13 residues. This chain's CDR3 is CASSVWAGETQYF. The CDR3 coding sequence is TGTGCCAGCAGCGTATGGGCGGGAGAGACCCAGTACTTC.

The chain employs TRBV19 and TRBJ2-7, with 8 nucleotides matching TRBD2. From germline, CDR1 is LNHDA and CDR2 SQIVND (reference sequence). Trimming cost V 3 bases and J 4 bases; bases outside gene matches: 11. The CDR3 extends over 16 amino acids. CDR3 sequence: CASSIKTGGPDYEQYF. The CDR3 region has the DNA TGTGCCAGTAGTATTAAGACGGGAGGGCCGGATTACGAGCAGTACTTC.

This clone was observed once. The chain combines TRBV5-1 with TRBJ2-2; TRBD2 aligns across 12 bases. Trimming at V came to 4 bases and at J to 5 bases, leaving 3 bases not matched to a gene. The CDR3 is made up of 15 amino acids. Germline V gene sequence: CDR1 SGHRS, CDR2 YFSETQ. CDR3 coding DNA: TGCGCCAGCAGCAGCGGACTAGCGGGAACCGGGGAGCTGTTTTTT. Its translation is CASSSGLAGTGELFF.

The V and J genes are TRBV3-1 (or the pseudogene TRBV3-2) and TRBJ2-1, with D possibly TRBD1 on 5 matching bases. The germline V and J ends were trimmed by 0 bases and 2 bases, with 8 bases remaining between them. The CDR3 has 15 amino acids. Germline V CDR1 and CDR2: LGHDT, YNNKEL (reference sequence). The CDR3 DNA reads TGTGCCAGCAGCCAAGATAGGACAACCTACAATGAGCAGTTCTTC. Its protein product is CASSQDRTTYNEQFF.

The chain joins TRBV6-6 to TRBJ2-1, with a weak D call TRBD2 (5 bases). Trimming took 8 bases from V and 4 from J, leaving 9 bases between them. From germline, CDR1 is MNHNY and CDR2 SVGAGI (reference sequence). This CDR3 is built from 12 residues. CDR3 region: CASGRSYNEQFF. CDR3 DNA: TGTGCCAGCGGGAGAAGTTACAATGAGCAGTTCTTC.

The chain carries TRBV18 and TRBJ2-4; D ambiguous. Trimming left V 4 bases short and J 0 bases short, with 19 bases between. CDR3 length: 18 residues. Germline CDR1 KGHSH, CDR2 LQKENI. DNA for the CDR3: TGTGCCAGCTCACTCCCCACCCAGACTTCGTTAGCCAAAAACATTCAGTACTTC. Its protein is CASSLPTQTSLAKNIQYF.

V usage is TRBV29-1 and J usage is TRBJ1-5; TRBD1 is a possible D gene (5 bases). Per germline, CDR1 SQVTM and CDR2 ANQGSEA. Trimming stripped 2 bases from V and 0 bases from J, with 8 bases between. This CDR3 spans 14 amino acids. The CDR3 sequence: CSVETGHSNQPQHF. The CDR3 DNA sequence: TGCAGCGTTGAAACAGGCCATAGCAATCAGCCCCAGCATTTT.

This clone was recorded only once. The chain links TRBV7-3 to TRBJ2-3; 7 bases agree with TRBD2. CDR3 length: 17 amino acids. Germline lookup yields CDR1 SGHTA and CDR2 FQGTGA. V lost 6 bases, J lost 0 bases, and 12 bases stayed unmatched. In nucleotides, the CDR3 is TGTGCCAGCAGGGGGGTGGGACTACCCCTTAGCACAGATACGCAGTATTTT. As protein: CASRGVGLPLSTDTQYF.

J is TRBJ1-1 and V is TRBV10-3, with TRBD1 matching over 9 bases. The CDR3 consists of 13 residues. J lost 3 bases, V lost 5 bases, and 1 base had no gene match. Per the germline V gene, CDR1 is ENHRY and CDR2 is SYGVKD. This chain's CDR3 is CAISRTGDTEAFF. CDR3 DNA: TGTGCCATCAGTCGGACAGGGGACACTGAAGCTTTCTTT.

Notes on this clone: One end of the junction fails to match germline, which may point to a read error. The chain's CDR3 is CASSSGPRGKIF. The CDR3 DNA follows: TGTGCCAGCAGTTCGGGACCGCGGGGCAAGATCTTC. This chain links TRBV28 with TRBJ2-1; possibly TRBD2 for D (6 bases). The germline V gene has CDR1 MDHEN and CDR2 SYDVKM. The CDR3 totals 12 residues.

The chain employs TRBV19 and TRBJ2-1; 7 bases fit TRBD2. The CDR3 extends over 16 amino acids. Germline V gene sequence: CDR1 LNHDA, CDR2 SQIVND (reference sequence). V trimming: 0 bases; J trimming: 4 bases; junction bases outside the gene matches: 6. The CDR3 nucleotides read TGTGCCAGTAGTATAGATGGGGCTAGCGGTTACAATGAGCAGTTCTTC. Translating gives CASSIDGASGYNEQFF.

The rearrangement joins TRBV5-6 to TRBJ2-3; D possibly corresponds to TRBD2 (5 bases). The CDR3 is 15 amino acids. V was shortened by 0 bases and J by 1 base, with 9 bases between the two germline ends. Germline lookup yields CDR1 SGHDT and CDR2 YYEEEE. The CDR3 here is CASSLVGGRTDTQYF. DNA for the CDR3: TGTGCCAGCAGCTTGGTGGGCGGGCGCACAGATACGCAGTATTTT.

V and J are TRBV9 and TRBJ2-1; 11 positions agree with TRBD2. The CDR3 length is 15 residues. The junction had 4 bases not matched to a gene; V was cut back by 0 bases and J by 8 bases. The V gene's germline CDR1 is SGDLS and CDR2 YYNGEE. CDR3 residues: CASSVGLAGNDEQFF. The CDR3, as DNA: TGTGCCAGCAGCGTAGGACTAGCGGGAAACGATGAGCAGTTCTTC.

J is TRBJ2-1 and V is TRBV9; 9 bases are shared with TRBD2. The CDR3 has 17 amino acids. With 4 bases clipped from V and 4 bases from J, the junction kept 12 bases outside the gene matches. Germline V gene data show CDR1 as SGDLS and CDR2 as YYNGEE. In DNA, the CDR3 is TGTGCCAGCAGCCCTGGGGTAGCGGGAGTGGGTTACAATGAGCAGTTCTTC. Its protein is CASSPGVAGVGYNEQFF.

This clone was seen only once. The rearrangement links TRBV24-1 to TRBJ2-1; TRBD2 matches at 10 bases. CDR1 KGHDR and CDR2 SFDVKD come from the germline V gene. The ends lost 3 bases at V and 0 bases at J; junction bases unmatched: 4. This CDR3 is 17 amino acids long. This CDR3 is CATSDPAGGVSYNEQFF. The DNA of the CDR3 is TGTGCCACCAGTGATCCAGCGGGAGGGGTCTCCTACAATGAGCAGTTCTTC.

V and J are TRBV27 and TRBJ2-3; 10 nucleotides match TRBD2. This CDR3 is built from 19 residues. Germline values: CDR1 MNHEY, CDR2 SMNVEV (reference sequence). V dropped 5 bases and J dropped 5; count of bases not matched to a gene: 19. The CDR3 region is CASSPRPGGLAGERDTQYF. The CDR3 DNA reads TGTGCCAGCAGTCCCCGCCCGGGGGGCCTAGCGGGAGAGCGAGATACGCAGTATTTT.

The chain employs TRBV19 and TRBJ1-1; D might be TRBD1 (6 bases). The germline V gene has CDR1 LNHDA and CDR2 SQIVND (reference sequence). The CDR3 spans 18 residues. The germline V and J ends were trimmed by 3 bases and 0 bases, with 20 bases remaining between them. CDR3 sequence (DNA): TGTGCCAGTAGTATTTATAACAGGGTTTATACCCTGAACACTGAAGCTTTCTTT. Protein product: CASSIYNRVYTLNTEAFF.

The chain combines TRBV2 with TRBJ1-1; 9 bases are shared with TRBD1. Germline V gene data show CDR1 as SNHLY and CDR2 as FYNNEI. V was clipped by 4 bases and J by 9 bases; unmatched bases: 3. The CDR3 is 12 residues long. The CDR3 sequence: CASSAGTGKAFF. The CDR3 DNA reads TGTGCCAGCAGTGCCGGGACAGGGAAAGCTTTCTTT.

This clone was counted only a few times. The J gene is TRBJ1-2, the V gene TRBV6-2 or TRBV6-3, with 7 bases identical to TRBD1. V lost 0 bases to trimming and J lost 8 bases; unmatched junction nucleotides: 9. This CDR3 comprises 15 residues. The germline V gene has CDR1 MNHEY and CDR2 SVGEGT. In DNA form, the CDR3 reads TGTGCCAGCAGTTACTCCTCGACAGGGTTTGGCGGCTACACCTTC. It specifies CASSYSSTGFGGYTF.

CDR3 in DNA: TGTGCCAGCAAATATCTGGCAGGGGAAGAGACCCAGTACTTC. This gives the protein CASKYLAGEETQYF. The rearrangement links TRBV27 to TRBJ2-5; tentative D call: TRBD1 (6 bases). In germline, CDR1 is MNHEY, CDR2 SMNVEV (reference sequence). This CDR3 region has 14 residues. Trimming left V 7 bases short and J 3 bases short, with 15 bases between.

This sequence joins TRBV5-1 and TRBJ2-5, with TRBD2 identical over 16 bases. V was pared by 4 bases and J by 2 bases, with 8 bases of the junction left unmatched. This CDR3 is 18 amino acids long. CDR1 is SGHRS and CDR2 is YFSETQ in the germline V gene. The CDR3 DNA is TGCGCCAGCAGCCCGGGACTAGCGGGAGGGCCCCAACAAGAGACCCAGTACTTC. It yields the protein CASSPGLAGGPQQETQYF.

The chain recombines TRBV28 with TRBJ1-1; 9 bases line up with TRBD1. Germline-derived CDR1 and CDR2 are MDHEN and SYDVKM. Trimming at V came to 6 bases and at J to 4 bases, leaving 6 bases not matched to a gene. The CDR3 consists of 14 residues. The CDR3 DNA sequence: TGTGCCAGCAGGGACGGGACAGGGATCACTGAAGCTTTCTTT. Its protein is CASRDGTGITEAFF.

This chain connects TRBV7-6 to TRBJ2-3, with D perhaps matching TRBD2 (6 bases). Germline CDR1 is SGHVS and CDR2 is FNYEAQ. V lost 5 bases and J lost 4, with 16 bases in between. The CDR3 runs 15 residues. The CDR3 coding sequence is TGTGCCAGCAGCCCGCTAGCGAGTGTAGCAGATACGCAGTATTTT. The encoded protein is CASSPLASVADTQYF. Filled out from reference TRBV7-6 and TRBJ2-3, the complete variable domain reads GAGVSQSPRYKVTKRGQDVALRCDPISGHVSLYWYRQALGQGPEFLTYFNYEAQQDKSGLPNDRFSAERPEGSISTLTIQRTEQRDSAMYRCASSPLASVADTQYFGPGTRLTVL.

The chain carries TRBV28 and TRBJ2-3, with TRBD2 identical over 8 bases. This CDR3 has 17 residues. After removal of 6 bases from V and 0 bases from J, the junction contained 11 bases not matched to a gene. Per germline, CDR1 MDHEN and CDR2 SYDVKM. The CDR3 protein is CASRRLAGTTSTDTQYF. The CDR3 DNA reads as TGTGCCAGCAGACGATTAGCGGGAACTACTAGCACAGATACGCAGTATTTT.

The chain recombines TRBV4-3 with TRBJ1-4, with a weak D call TRBD1 (5 bases). CDR3 length: 14 amino acids. V was shortened by 0 bases and J by 7 bases, with 9 bases between the two germline ends. The germline gives CDR1 LGHNA, CDR2 YSLEER. CDR3 DNA: TGCGCCAGCAGCCAAGATGCGCAGGGTGAAAAACTGTTTTTT. Residues: CASSQDAQGEKLFF.